Listed below are T cell receptor beta chains from one sample, sequenced in a study of cytomegalovirus exposure and HLA in healthy donors. The table came from immunoSEQ multiplex PCR; TCRdb's copy has only in-frame clones and leaves some out. The sample lists 95,000 to 150,000 clones; about 83% were seen once. The material sequenced was PBMCs. Receptor source: a woman between 35 and 50 years old in good health and CMV-seropositive. The CDR3 runs from the conserved cysteine through the conserved F or W. D genes are given only for firm matches. Size is omitted from some rows. Given values are once, few, many or a class for expanded clones.

size: -
D: TRBD2
V: TRBV7-8
J: TRBJ2-1
DNA: TGTGCCAGCAACCTAGGACTAGCGGGGGCCCTTTACAATGAGCAGTTCTTC
CDR3: CASNLGLAGALYNEQFF

size: -
D: -
V: TRBV18
J: TRBJ2-3
DNA: TGTGCCAGCTCACCAGGGGGGGCCTGGGATACGCAGTATTTT
CDR3: CASSPGGAWDTQYF

size: -
D: -
V: TRBV9
J: TRBJ2-2
DNA: TGTGCCAGCAGCGTAGGAGTTAGCTCCCGCTCCGGGGAGCTGTTTTTT
CDR3: CASSVGVSSRSGELFF

size: -
D: -
V: TRBV5-4
J: TRBJ2-7
DNA: TGTGCCAGCAGCTCCGGGGGACCACCCTCCTACGAGCAGTACTTC
CDR3: CASSSGGPPSYEQYF

size: few
D: -
V: TRBV4-1
J: TRBJ2-2
DNA: TGCGCCAGCAGGACAGGTCGCACCGGGGAGCTGTTTTTT
CDR3: CASRTGRTGELFF

size: -
D: TRBD2
V: TRBV5-1
J: TRBJ2-5
DNA: TGCGCCAGCAGCTTTAAGCGGGGGGAGGAGACCCAGTACTTC
CDR3: CASSFKRGEETQYF

size: -
D: -
V: TRBV7-6
J: TRBJ2-2
DNA: TGTGCCAGCAGCTTAGGGGCGGGAATCACCGGGGAGCTGTTTTTT
CDR3: CASSLGAGITGELFF

size: -
D: TRBD2
V: TRBV12-5
J: TRBJ2-1
DNA: TGTGCTAGTGGTTTGGTACTAGCGAGCTACAATGAGCAGTTCTTC
CDR3: CASGLVLASYNEQFF

size: -
D: TRBD1
V: TRBV6-1
J: TRBJ1-2
DNA: TGTGCCAGCAGTACGACAGGGAGTGTCTATGGCTACACCTTC
CDR3: CASSTTGSVYGYTF

size: -
D: -
V: TRBV7-2
J: TRBJ2-5
DNA: TGTGCCAGCAGCCCCGGCGGTGGGGAGACCCAGTACTTC
CDR3: CASSPGGGETQYF

size: -
D: -
V: TRBV11-2
J: TRBJ2-5
DNA: TGTGCCAGCAGCCCACGTACGGGAGAGACCCAGTACTTC
CDR3: CASSPRTGETQYF

size: -
D: TRBD1
V: TRBV13
J: TRBJ2-1
DNA: TGTGCCAGCAGCTTAGGTGACAGGGGAAATGAGCAGTTCTTC
CDR3: CASSLGDRGNEQFF

size: -
D: TRBD1
V: TRBV29-1
J: TRBJ1-5
DNA: TGCAGCGTCGGGACAGGGGATCAGCCCCAGCATTTT
CDR3: CSVGTGDQPQHF

size: -
D: TRBD1
V: TRBV6-1
J: TRBJ2-7
DNA: TGTGCCAGCATCTATGGGACAGGAACATCCTACGAGCAGTACTTC
CDR3: CASIYGTGTSYEQYF

size: -
D: -
V: TRBV29-1
J: TRBJ2-2
DNA: TGCAGCGTTTGGGGGGACACCGGGGAGCTGTTTTTT
CDR3: CSVWGDTGELFF

size: -
D: -
V: TRBV7-3
J: TRBJ2-2
DNA: TGTGCCAGCAGCTTGGAGAGAACCGGGGAGCTGTTTTTT
CDR3: CASSLERTGELFF

size: -
D: TRBD2
V: TRBV9
J: TRBJ2-7
DNA: TGTGCCAGCAGCGCCGGGACTAGCGGGACCGTAGGCTGGGAGCAGTACTTC
CDR3: CASSAGTSGTVGWEQYF

size: -
D: TRBD2
V: TRBV27
J: TRBJ2-6
DNA: TGTGCCAGCAGTTTATCATCAAGCGGGGGGCTCGGGGCCAACGTCCTGACTTTC
CDR3: CASSLSSSGGLGANVLTF

size: -
D: -
V: TRBV10-2
J: TRBJ1-3
DNA: TGCGCCAGCAGTGAGCAGGGAGGAAACACCATATATTTT
CDR3: CASSEQGGNTIYF

size: -
D: TRBD1
V: TRBV29-1
J: TRBJ1-3
DNA: TGCAGCGTTGCACAGGGGAGCGGAAACACCATATATTTT
CDR3: CSVAQGSGNTIYF